The present entry profiles one T cell receptor beta chain with its context. This sample was included in a study of cytomegalovirus exposure and HLA in healthy donors. PCR used 60 Vbeta primers and 13 Jbeta primers. TCRdb's copy holds only in-frame clones and misses some; the assay was immunoSEQ multiplex PCR. The sample contains about 120,000 clones, less than 80% of which appear only once. The material sequenced was PBMCs. This clonotype originated in a woman aged 40 to 50 in good health and CMV-seropositive.

The CDR3 protein is CAGNRVGTNEKLFF. Written as DNA, the CDR3 is TGTGCCGGGAACAGGGTCGGAACTAATGAAAAACTGTTTTTT. V usage is TRBV30 and J usage is TRBJ1-4; TRBD1 might be the D (6 bases). Trimming cost V 8 bases and J 1 base, with 14 bases left between them. The germline CDR1 and CDR2 sequences are GTSNPN and SVGIG (reference sequence). This CDR3 has 14 amino acids.